This T cell receptor beta chain was recovered during a study of T cells in Graves' hyperthyroidism and ophthalmopathy. Study-level points and caveats: Most clonotypes expanded in thyroid above 0.001 were likewise present in blood.

What was amplified from RNA transcripts were TCR beta CDR3 regions. HTBI primers were employed in a first-round RT-PCR of the TCR CDR3. TCRdb used MiXCR to reprocess the multiplex PCR reads, holding one entry per CDR3 protein. Among around 600,000 distinct CDR3 sequences listed, around a sixth were seen once. This clonotype appeared a few times. Its matching antigen is unknown. Newly diagnosed hyperthyroidism, duration under 2 months, in patients aged 18 to 65. The receptor's source is a woman aged 30 to 39 with Graves' hyperthyroidism. Sequenced input: blood.

DNA of the CDR3: TGCAGTGCTAGAATGTCAATAGCGGGACCTAATGAGCAGTTCTTC. This translates into CSARMSIAGPNEQFF. The rearrangement links TRBV20-1 to TRBJ2-1; 8 bases map to TRBD2. This CDR3 is built from 15 residues. Germline CDR1 reads DFQATT; CDR2 reads SNEGSKA (reference sequence). Trimming cost V 2 bases and J 7 bases; bases outside gene matches: 10.